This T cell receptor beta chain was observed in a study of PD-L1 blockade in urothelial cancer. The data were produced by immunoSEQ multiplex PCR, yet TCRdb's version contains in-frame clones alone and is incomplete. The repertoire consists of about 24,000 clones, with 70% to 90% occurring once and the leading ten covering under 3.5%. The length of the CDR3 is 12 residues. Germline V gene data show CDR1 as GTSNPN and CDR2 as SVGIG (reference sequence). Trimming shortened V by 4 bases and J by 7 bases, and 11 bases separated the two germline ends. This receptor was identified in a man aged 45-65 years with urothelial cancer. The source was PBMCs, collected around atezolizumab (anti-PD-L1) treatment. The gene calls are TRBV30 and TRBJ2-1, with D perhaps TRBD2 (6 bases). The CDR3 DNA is TGTGCCTGGAAAGCGGGCGTAAATGAGCAGTTCTTC. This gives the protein CAWKAGVNEQFF.